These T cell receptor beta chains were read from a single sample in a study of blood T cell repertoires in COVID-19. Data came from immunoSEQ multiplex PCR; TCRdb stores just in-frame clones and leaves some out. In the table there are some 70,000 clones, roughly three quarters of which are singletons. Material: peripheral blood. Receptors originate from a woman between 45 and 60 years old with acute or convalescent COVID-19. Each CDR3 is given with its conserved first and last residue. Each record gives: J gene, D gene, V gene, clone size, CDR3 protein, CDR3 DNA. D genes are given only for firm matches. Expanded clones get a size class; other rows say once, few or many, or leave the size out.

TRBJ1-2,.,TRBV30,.,CAYTGKTRNYGYTF,TGTGCCTATACAGGGAAGACTCGAAACTATGGCTACACCTTC
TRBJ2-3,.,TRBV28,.,CASLLAPDTQYF,TGTGCCAGTCTATTAGCGCCAGATACGCAGTATTTT
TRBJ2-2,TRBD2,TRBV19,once,CASSLKAGTGELFF,TGTGCCAGTAGCTTAAAAGCGGGGACCGGGGAGCTGTTTTTT
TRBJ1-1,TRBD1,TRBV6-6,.,CASSVTGYDTEAFF,TGTGCCAGCAGTGTGACAGGGTATGACACTGAAGCTTTCTTT
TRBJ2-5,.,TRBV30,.,CAWTLVLGETQYF,TGTGCCTGGACTCTAGTATTGGGTGAGACCCAGTACTTC
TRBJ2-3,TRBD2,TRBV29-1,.,CSVGLAGGPTDTQYF,TGCAGCGTAGGTCTAGCGGGAGGGCCCACAGATACGCAGTATTTT
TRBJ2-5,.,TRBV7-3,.,CASSPDGVAQYF,TGTGCCAGCAGCCCGGACGGGGTGGCCCAGTACTTC
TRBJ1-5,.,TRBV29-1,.,CSVELPRSGNQPQHF,TGCAGCGTTGAACTCCCGCGGTCCGGCAATCAGCCCCAGCATTTT
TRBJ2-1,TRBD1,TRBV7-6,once,CASASRGQGYNEQFF,TGTGCCAGCGCTTCTCGGGGACAGGGCTACAATGAGCAGTTCTTC
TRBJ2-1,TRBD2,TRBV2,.,CASKGSSGSNEQFF,TGTGCCAGCAAAGGGTCTAGCGGGAGCAATGAGCAGTTCTTC
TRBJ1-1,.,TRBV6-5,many,CASTQTQGYGTEAFF,TGTGCCAGCACCCAGACCCAGGGGTATGGCACTGAAGCTTTCTTT
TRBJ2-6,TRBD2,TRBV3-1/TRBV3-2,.,CASSQEAIRLAVISGANVLTF,TGTGCCAGCAGCCAAGAGGCAATAAGACTAGCGGTAATCTCTGGGGCCAACGTCCTGACTTTC
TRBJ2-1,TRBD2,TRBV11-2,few,CASSLSSTIRGGPYNEQFF,TGTGCCAGCAGCTTGTCTTCGACCATCCGGGGGGGACCCTACAATGAGCAGTTCTTC
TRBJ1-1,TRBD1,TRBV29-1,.,CSGWGQMNTEAFF,TGCAGCGGTTGGGGACAGATGAACACTGAAGCTTTCTTT
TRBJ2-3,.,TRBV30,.,CAWSGISTDTQYF,TGTGCCTGGAGCGGGATTAGCACAGATACGCAGTATTTT
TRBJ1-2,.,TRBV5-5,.,CASSLSGVSYGYTF,TGTGCCAGCAGCTTGAGCGGGGTTAGCTATGGCTACACCTTC
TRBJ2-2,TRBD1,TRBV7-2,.,CASEGQATGELFF,TGTGCCAGCGAGGGACAGGCCACCGGGGAGCTGTTTTTT
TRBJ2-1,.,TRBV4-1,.,CASSPEGQLSSYNEQFF,TGCGCCAGCAGCCCAGAAGGACAGCTGAGCTCCTACAATGAGCAGTTCTTC
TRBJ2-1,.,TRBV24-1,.,CATESGRTVDNEQFF,TGTGCCACCGAATCAGGGCGAACCGTGGACAATGAGCAGTTCTTC
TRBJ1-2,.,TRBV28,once,CASSLLAGNYGYTF,TGTGCCAGCAGTTTATTAGCGGGTAACTATGGCTACACCTTC
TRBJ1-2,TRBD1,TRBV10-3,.,CAISDRTGDLYGYTF,TGTGCCATCAGTGATCGGACAGGGGACCTATATGGCTACACCTTC
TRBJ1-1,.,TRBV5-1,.,CASRVHSSGITEAFF,TGCGCCAGCAGAGTTCATAGTTCGGGTATCACTGAAGCTTTCTTT
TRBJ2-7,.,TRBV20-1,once,CSASRGIIKDEQYF,TGCAGTGCTAGTAGAGGGATAATTAAAGACGAGCAGTACTTC
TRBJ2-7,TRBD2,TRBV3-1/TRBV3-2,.,CASSQGSGGEQYF,TGTGCCAGCAGCCAAGGGTCGGGGGGCGAGCAGTACTTC
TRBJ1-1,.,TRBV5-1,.,CASSLVAGRTEAFF,TGCGCCAGCAGCTTGGTAGCGGGTAGGACTGAAGCTTTCTTT
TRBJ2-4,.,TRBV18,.,CASSPSSGAKNIQYF,TGTGCCAGCTCACCATCTTCAGGGGCCAAAAACATTCAGTACTTC
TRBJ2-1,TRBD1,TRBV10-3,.,CANGQGTYNEQFF,TGTGCCAACGGACAGGGGACCTACAATGAGCAGTTCTTC
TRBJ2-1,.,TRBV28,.,CASSLGTRPREQFF,TGTGCCAGCAGTTTGGGGACTCGTCCTCGCGAGCAGTTCTTC
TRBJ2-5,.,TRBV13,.,CASSWPPAETQYF,TGTGCCAGCAGCTGGCCCCCCGCAGAGACCCAGTACTTC
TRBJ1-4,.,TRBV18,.,CASSPRQGRNEKLFF,TGTGCCAGCTCACCACGGCAGGGTAGAAATGAAAAACTGTTTTTT
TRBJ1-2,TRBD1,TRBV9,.,CASSVAPRGYGYTF,TGTGCCAGCAGCGTAGCTCCCAGGGGGTATGGCTACACCTTC
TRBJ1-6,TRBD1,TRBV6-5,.,CASSSGQRNSPLHF,TGTGCCAGCAGTTCGGGACAGCGGAATTCACCCCTCCACTTT
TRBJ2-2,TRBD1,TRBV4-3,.,CASSPLQGANTGELFF,TGCGCCAGCAGCCCTTTGCAGGGGGCGAACACCGGGGAGCTGTTTTTT
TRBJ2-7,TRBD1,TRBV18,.,CASSSTGTHEQYF,TGTGCCAGCTCATCGACAGGGACCCACGAGCAGTACTTC
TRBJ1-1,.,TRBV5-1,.,CASSSRDNTEAFF,TGCGCCAGCAGCTCCAGGGATAACACTGAAGCTTTCTTT
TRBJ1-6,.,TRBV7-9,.,CASSLEGESPLHF,TGTGCCAGCAGCTTAGAGGGGGAATCACCCCTCCACTTT
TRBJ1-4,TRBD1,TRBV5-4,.,CASSSGQVEKLFF,TGTGCCAGCAGCTCTGGACAGGTTGAAAAACTGTTTTTT
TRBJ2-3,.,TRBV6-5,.,CASTDSGTDTQYF,TGTGCCAGCACCGACTCGGGGACAGATACGCAGTATTTT
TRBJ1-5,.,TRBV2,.,CASTAVGQPQHF,TGTGCCAGCACGGCGGTAGGACAGCCCCAGCATTTT
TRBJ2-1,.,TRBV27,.,CASRSAESYNEQFF,TGTGCCAGCAGGTCAGCGGAGTCCTACAATGAGCAGTTCTTC
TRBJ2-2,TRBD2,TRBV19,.,CASSPRGAATGELFF,TGTGCCAGTAGTCCGCGGGGGGCGGCCACCGGGGAGCTGTTTTTT
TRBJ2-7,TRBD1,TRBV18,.,CASSHRQGIYEQYF,TGTGCCAGCTCCCACCGACAGGGTATCTACGAGCAGTACTTC
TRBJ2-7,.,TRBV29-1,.,CSVERSGDEQYF,TGCAGCGTTGAGAGGTCGGGGGACGAGCAGTACTTC
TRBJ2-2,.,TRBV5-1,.,CASGTQGGAGELFF,TGCGCCAGCGGGACCCAGGGCGGGGCCGGGGAGCTGTTTTTT
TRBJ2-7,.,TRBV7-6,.,CASSLQPQGAIYEQYF,TGTGCCAGCAGCTTACAACCCCAAGGAGCAATCTACGAGCAGTACTTC
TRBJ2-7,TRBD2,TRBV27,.,CASSRGGRGISF,TGTGCCAGCAGCCGCGGGGGACGCGGGATCTCTTTC
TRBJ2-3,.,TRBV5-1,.,CASSLDFWRDVTDTQYF,TGCGCCAGCAGCTTGGACTTTTGGCGGGATGTAACAGATACGCAGTATTTT
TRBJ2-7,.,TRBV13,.,CASSPVSSYEQYF,TGTGCCAGCAGCCCCGTTTCCTCCTACGAGCAGTACTTC
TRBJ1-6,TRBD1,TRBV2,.,CASSLQGGGGSPLHF,TGTGCCAGCAGTCTACAGGGGGGGGGCGGTTCACCCCTCCACTTT